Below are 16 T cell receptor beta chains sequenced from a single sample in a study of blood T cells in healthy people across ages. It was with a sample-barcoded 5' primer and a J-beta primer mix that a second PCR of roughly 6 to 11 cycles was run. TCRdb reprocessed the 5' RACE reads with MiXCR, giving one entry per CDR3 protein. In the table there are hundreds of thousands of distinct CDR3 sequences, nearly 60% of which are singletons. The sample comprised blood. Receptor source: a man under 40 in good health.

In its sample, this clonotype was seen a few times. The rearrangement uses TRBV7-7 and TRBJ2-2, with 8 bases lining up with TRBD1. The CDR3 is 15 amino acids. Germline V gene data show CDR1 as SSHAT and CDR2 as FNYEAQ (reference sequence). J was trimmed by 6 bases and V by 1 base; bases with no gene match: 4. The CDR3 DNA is TGTGCCAGCAGCTTAGATGGACAGGGCGCCGGGGAGCTGTTTTTT. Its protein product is CASSLDGQGAGELFF.

CDR3 loop: CASRPPSGFYNEQFF. For the CDR3, the DNA is TGTGCCAGCAGGCCTCCTAGCGGTTTTTACAATGAGCAGTTCTTC. This chain joins TRBV7-2 and TRBJ2-1; 7 bases are a match to TRBD2. The J segment lost 4 bases and the V segment lost 6 bases, leaving 9 bases of the junction unmatched. The V gene's germline CDR1 is SGHTA and CDR2 FQGNSA. This CDR3 spans 15 amino acids.

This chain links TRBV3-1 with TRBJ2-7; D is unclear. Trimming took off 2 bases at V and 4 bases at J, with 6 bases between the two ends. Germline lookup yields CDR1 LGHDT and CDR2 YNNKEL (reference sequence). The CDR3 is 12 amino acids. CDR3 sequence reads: CASSQREYEQYF. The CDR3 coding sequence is TGTGCCAGCAGCCAACGAGAGTACGAGCAGTACTTC.

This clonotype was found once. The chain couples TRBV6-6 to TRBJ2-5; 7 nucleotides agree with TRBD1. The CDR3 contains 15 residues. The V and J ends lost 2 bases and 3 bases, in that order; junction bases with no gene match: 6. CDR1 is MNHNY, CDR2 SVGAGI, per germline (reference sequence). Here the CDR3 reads CASSYHMTGKETQYF. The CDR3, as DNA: TGTGCCAGCAGTTACCACATGACAGGGAAAGAGACCCAGTACTTC.

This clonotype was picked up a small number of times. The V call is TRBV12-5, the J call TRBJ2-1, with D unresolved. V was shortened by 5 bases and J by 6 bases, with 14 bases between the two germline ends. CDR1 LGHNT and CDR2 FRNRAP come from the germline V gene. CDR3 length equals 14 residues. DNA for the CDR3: TGTGCTAGTGGTCCTCAGAGACGGGTCAATGAGCAGTTCTTC. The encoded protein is CASGPQRRVNEQFF.

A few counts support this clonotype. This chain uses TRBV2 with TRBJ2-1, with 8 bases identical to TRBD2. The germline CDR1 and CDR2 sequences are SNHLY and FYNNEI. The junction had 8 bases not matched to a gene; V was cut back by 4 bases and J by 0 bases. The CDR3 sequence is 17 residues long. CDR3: CASSVPAGASSYNEQFF. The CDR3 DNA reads TGTGCCAGCAGTGTCCCAGCGGGGGCTAGCTCCTACAATGAGCAGTTCTTC.

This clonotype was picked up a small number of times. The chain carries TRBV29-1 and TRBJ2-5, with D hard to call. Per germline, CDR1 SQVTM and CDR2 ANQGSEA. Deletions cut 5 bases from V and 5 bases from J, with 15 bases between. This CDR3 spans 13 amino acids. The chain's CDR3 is CSVRLEVVETQYF. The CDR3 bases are TGCAGCGTTCGGTTAGAGGTGGTGGAGACCCAGTACTTC.

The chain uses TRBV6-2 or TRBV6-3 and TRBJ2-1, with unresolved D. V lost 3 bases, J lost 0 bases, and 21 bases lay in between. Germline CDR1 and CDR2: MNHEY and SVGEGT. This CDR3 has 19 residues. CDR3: CASSYSPGRAEISYNEQFF. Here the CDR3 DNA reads TGTGCCAGCAGTTATAGCCCCGGTAGAGCAGAAATCTCCTACAATGAGCAGTTCTTC.

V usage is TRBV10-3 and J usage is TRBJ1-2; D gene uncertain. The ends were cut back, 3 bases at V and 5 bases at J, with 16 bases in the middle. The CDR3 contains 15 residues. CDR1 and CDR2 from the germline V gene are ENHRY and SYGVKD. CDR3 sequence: CAISDRNVGEYGYTF. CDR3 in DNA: TGTGCCATCAGTGATCGTAATGTCGGAGAGTATGGCTACACCTTC.

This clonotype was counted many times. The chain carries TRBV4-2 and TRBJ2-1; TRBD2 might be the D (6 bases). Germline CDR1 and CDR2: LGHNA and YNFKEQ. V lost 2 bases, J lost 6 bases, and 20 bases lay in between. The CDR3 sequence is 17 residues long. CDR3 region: CASSQQPLAGYPNEQFF. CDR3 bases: TGTGCCAGCAGCCAACAACCGCTGGCGGGGTACCCCAATGAGCAGTTCTTC.

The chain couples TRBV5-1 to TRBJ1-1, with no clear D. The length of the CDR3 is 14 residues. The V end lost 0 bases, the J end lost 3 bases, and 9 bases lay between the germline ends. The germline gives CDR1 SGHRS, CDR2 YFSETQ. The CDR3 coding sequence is TGCGCCAGCAGCTTGGTTCGGGAGGACACTGAAGCTTTCTTT. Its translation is CASSLVREDTEAFF.

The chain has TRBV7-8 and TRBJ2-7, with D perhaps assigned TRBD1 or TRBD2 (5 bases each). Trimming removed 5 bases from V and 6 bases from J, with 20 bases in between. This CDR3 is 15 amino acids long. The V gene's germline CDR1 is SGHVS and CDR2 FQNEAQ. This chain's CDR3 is CASSKGPGQHVEQYF. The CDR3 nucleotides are TGTGCCAGCAGCAAAGGCCCGGGGCAGCACGTCGAGCAGTACTTC.

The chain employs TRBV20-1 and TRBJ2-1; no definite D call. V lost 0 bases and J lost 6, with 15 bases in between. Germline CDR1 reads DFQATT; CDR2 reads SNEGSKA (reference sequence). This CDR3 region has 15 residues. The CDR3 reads CSARDSRGPSNEQFF. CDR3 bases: TGCAGTGCTAGAGATTCGCGAGGTCCCTCCAATGAGCAGTTCTTC.

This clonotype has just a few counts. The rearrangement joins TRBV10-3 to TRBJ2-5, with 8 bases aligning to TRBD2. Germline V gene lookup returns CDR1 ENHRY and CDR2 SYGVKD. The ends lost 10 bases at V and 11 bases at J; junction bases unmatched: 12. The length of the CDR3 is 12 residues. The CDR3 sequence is CATRAGAGEQYF. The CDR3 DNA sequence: TGTGCCACCCGAGCGGGAGCGGGGGAGCAGTACTTC.

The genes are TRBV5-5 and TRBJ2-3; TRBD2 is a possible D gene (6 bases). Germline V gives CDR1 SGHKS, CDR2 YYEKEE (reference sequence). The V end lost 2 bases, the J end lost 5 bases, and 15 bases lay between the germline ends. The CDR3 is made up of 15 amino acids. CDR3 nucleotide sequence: TGTGCCAGCAGCTTTTTCGCGGGGAACGAAGATACGCAGTATTTT. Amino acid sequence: CASSFFAGNEDTQYF.

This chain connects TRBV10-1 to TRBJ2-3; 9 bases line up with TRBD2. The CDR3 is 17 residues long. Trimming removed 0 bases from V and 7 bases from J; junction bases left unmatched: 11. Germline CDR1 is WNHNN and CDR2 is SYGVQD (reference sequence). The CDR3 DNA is TGCGCCAGCAGTGAGTCGGTTGGTAGCGGGGGACTGAATACGCAGTATTTT. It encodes CASSESVGSGGLNTQYF.